This T cell receptor beta chain was obtained from a study of shared clonotypes between healthy human individuals. Donors had no recently reported acute infections or vaccinations and were HIV-negative. There are 18 residues in the CDR3. Per germline, CDR1 SGHAT and CDR2 FQNNGV. V shed 3 bases and J 5 bases; nucleotides not matched to a gene: 14. Measured with immunoSEQ multiplex PCR; TCRdb has only the in-frame clones, and not every one. This sample carries about 510,000 clones, 90% to 96% of them seen once, and the ten largest clones take approximately 0.06%. J is TRBJ2-2 and V is TRBV11-2; 8 positions agree with TRBD2. Sequences were obtained from naive CD4+ T cells sorted from blood. Subset defined: CD45RA+ positively selected. The receptor's source is a woman in her 30s in good health. The CDR3 bases are TGTGCCAGCAGCTTCTCCTTCGGAGCGGGAGAAAGGACCGGGGAGCTGTTTTTT. Translated, it gives CASSFSFGAGERTGELFF.